These 30 T cell receptor beta chains share one sample of origin, sequenced in a study of T cell repertoires in cytomegalovirus infection. TCRdb passed the reads through MiXCR, listing each CDR3 protein once. The sample yields around 530,000 distinct CDR3 sequences, more than 25% seen once. Sequencing was carried out using PBMCs. The receptors derive from a human donor in good health (CMV status not recorded). Some clones in this sample may be carry-over from other donors' samples.

This clonotype appeared a few times. V and J are TRBV9 and TRBJ1-1; TRBD1 is a possible D gene (6 bases). Germline assignment: CDR1 SGDLS and CDR2 YYNGEE. The CDR3 is made up of 14 amino acids. The germline V and J ends were trimmed by 0 bases and 6 bases, with 12 bases remaining between them. The CDR3 bases are TGTGCCAGCAGCGTAGATAACAGGGAGGCTGAAGCTTTCTTT. Translated, it gives CASSVDNREAEAFF.

The chain has TRBV6-5 and TRBJ2-3; D not resolved. The germline V gene encodes CDR1 MNHEY and CDR2 SVGAGI. Trimming removed 0 bases at V and 2 bases at J, with 15 bases between. This CDR3 is built from 17 residues. This chain's CDR3 is CASSYSMFADPTDTQYF. The CDR3 DNA reads as TGTGCCAGCAGTTACTCGATGTTCGCAGACCCCACAGATACGCAGTATTTT.

The chain uses TRBV19 and TRBJ2-7; 7 bases map to TRBD1. The ends lost 2 bases at V and 6 bases at J; junction bases unmatched: 4. This CDR3 comprises 13 residues. Per germline, CDR1 LNHDA and CDR2 SQIVND (reference sequence). The CDR3 region has the DNA TGTGCCAGTAGTATATCAGGGGGATCCGAGCAGTACGTC. Translating it yields CASSISGGSEQYV.

This clonotype was detected only a few times. The rearrangement uses TRBV5-1 and TRBJ2-7; 8 nucleotides match TRBD2. CDR1 and CDR2 from the germline V gene are SGHRS and YFSETQ. Trimming cost V 0 bases and J 4 bases; bases outside gene matches: 6. The CDR3 spans 15 residues. The CDR3 spells CASSLDGRALYEQYF. The CDR3 region has the DNA TGCGCCAGCAGCTTGGACGGGAGGGCCTTGTACGAGCAGTACTTC.

This clonotype was seen a handful of times. V is TRBV2 and J is TRBJ2-7; D may be TRBD1 (5 bases). Trimming took 4 bases from V and 6 from J, leaving 13 bases between them. Germline V CDR1 and CDR2: SNHLY, FYNNEI. The CDR3 loop spans 13 amino acids. The chain's CDR3 is CASSVVQGVEQYV. The CDR3 DNA follows: TGTGCCAGCAGTGTTGTTCAAGGGGTCGAGCAGTACGTC.

This clonotype was observed a handful of times. The chain employs TRBV28 and TRBJ2-1; TRBD1 might be the D (6 bases). Germline-derived CDR1 and CDR2 are MDHEN and SYDVKM. This CDR3 has 15 residues. V lost 5 bases and J 6 bases, leaving 17 bases between the germline ends. CDR3 protein: CASSTGNPGSNEQFF. The CDR3 region has the DNA TGTGCCAGCAGTACAGGGAATCCCGGGTCCAATGAGCAGTTCTTC.

The chain uses TRBV20-1 and TRBJ2-1, with D perhaps matching TRBD1 (6 bases). The CDR3 sequence is 13 residues long. The germline V gene encodes CDR1 DFQATT and CDR2 SNEGSKA (reference sequence). The V and J ends lost 5 bases and 4 bases respectively, with 12 bases between them. The CDR3 spells CSAPADRYNEQFF. The CDR3 DNA reads as TGCAGTGCTCCAGCTGACAGGTACAATGAGCAGTTCTTC.

The chain links TRBV4-2 to TRBJ2-1, with D perhaps matching TRBD2 (6 bases). The V end was cut by 1 base, the J end by 7 bases, with 20 bases between. The CDR3 runs to 17 residues. From germline, CDR1 is LGHNA and CDR2 YNFKEQ. CDR3 DNA sequence: TGTGCCAGCAGCCAAGTGGGAGTTCAGGGTGGAGGGAATGAGCAGTTCTTC. Protein: CASSQVGVQGGGNEQFF.

The chain employs TRBV5-4 and TRBJ2-7; 8 bases agree with TRBD2. V trimming: 1 base; J trimming: 2 bases; junction bases outside the gene matches: 5. In germline, CDR1 is SGHNT, CDR2 YYREEE (reference sequence). There are 15 residues in the CDR3. CDR3 coding DNA: TGTGCCAGCAGCTTGACTAGCGGAGGGACCTACGAGCAGTACGTC. Its protein is CASSLTSGGTYEQYV.

In this sample, this clonotype turned up a few times. This CDR3 is CASSQYTEAFF. In nucleotides, the CDR3 is TGCGCCAGCAGCCAATACACTGAAGCTTTCTTT. The chain links TRBV4-1 to TRBJ1-1; D uncertain. Trimming stripped 2 bases from V and 3 bases from J, with 1 base between. Looked up from germline, CDR1 is MGHRA and CDR2 is YSYEKL. There are 11 residues in the CDR3.

Comments on this clonotype: A read error may produce the germline difference seen at one junction end. The chain joins TRBV7-6 to TRBJ2-5; D is possibly TRBD2 (6 bases). The germline gives CDR1 SGHVS, CDR2 FNYEAQ. This CDR3 is built from 12 residues. CDR3 region: CASSVAVETQYF. DNA for the CDR3: TGTGCCAGCAGCGTAGCGGTGGAGACCCAGTACTTC.

Only a few counts were recorded for this clonotype. V gene TRBV27 combines with J gene TRBJ2-1, with TRBD2 matching over 11 bases. The CDR3 sequence is 16 residues long. Trimming cost V 3 bases and J 7 bases; bases outside gene matches: 8. Germline V lookup: CDR1 MNHEY, CDR2 SMNVEV (reference sequence). This chain's CDR3 is CASSFSTSGVRNEQFF. In DNA form, the CDR3 reads TGTGCCAGCAGTTTCTCGACTAGCGGGGTACGGAATGAGCAGTTCTTC.

The chain employs TRBV20-1 and TRBJ1-1, with 7 bases that match TRBD1. Per germline, CDR1 DFQATT and CDR2 SNEGSKA (reference sequence). The ends lost 5 bases at V and 0 bases at J; junction bases unmatched: 6. The CDR3 loop spans 14 amino acids. The CDR3 here is CSAPRQGVNTEAFF. Here the CDR3 DNA reads TGCAGTGCTCCCCGGCAGGGGGTGAACACTGAAGCTTTCTTT.

This clonotype was counted ten times or more. The chain carries TRBV7-9 and TRBJ2-5; 7 bases fit TRBD2. CDR3 length equals 13 residues. After removal of 5 bases from V and 3 bases from J, the junction contained 3 bases not matched to a gene. Germline V gene sequence: CDR1 SEHNR, CDR2 FQNEAQ (reference sequence). In DNA, the CDR3 is TGTGCCAGCAGCGCCGGGACTAAAGAGACCCAGTACTTC. It yields the protein CASSAGTKETQYF.

Only a few counts were recorded for this clonotype. The chain carries TRBV27 and TRBJ1-6, with D possibly matching TRBD1 (6 bases). Germline V gene sequence: CDR1 MNHEY, CDR2 SMNVEV (reference sequence). The CDR3 runs 15 residues. V lost 5 bases and J 10 bases, leaving 18 bases between the germline ends. The CDR3: CASSRRGARGSPLHF. CDR3 sequence (DNA): TGTGCCAGCAGTCGAAGAGGGGCCAGGGGCTCACCCCTCCACTTT.

This clonotype has just a few counts. V is TRBV11-1 and J is TRBJ2-1; 7 bases fit TRBD2. Germline V gene data show CDR1 as SGHAT and CDR2 as FQDESV (reference sequence). V trimming: 4 bases; J trimming: 6 bases; junction bases outside the gene matches: 9. CDR3 length: 15 residues. The CDR3 here is CASSYGGGPRNEQFF. Written as DNA, the CDR3 is TGTGCCAGCAGCTACGGGGGAGGGCCCCGCAATGAGCAGTTCTTC.

This clonotype was detected a few times. The J gene is TRBJ2-1, the V gene TRBV12-3 or TRBV12-4, with 11 bases aligning to TRBD2. Germline trimming cut 2 bases from V and 4 bases from J; bases unmatched to any gene: 4. The CDR3 is made up of 16 amino acids. CDR3 sequence (DNA): TGTGCCAGCAGTTTACCTAGCGGGGGGCTTTACAATGAGCAGTTCTTC. The encoded protein is CASSLPSGGLYNEQFF.

This sequence joins TRBV20-1 and TRBJ2-7, with D tentatively TRBD1 or TRBD2 (6 bases each). The germline V gene encodes CDR1 DFQATT and CDR2 SNEGSKA (reference sequence). This CDR3 region has 14 residues. V was clipped by 6 bases and J by 0 bases, with 15 bases between them. In nucleotides, the CDR3 is TGCAGTGCACCGAGGGGGGTAAGCTCCTACGAGCAGTACTTC. Its translation: CSAPRGVSSYEQYF.

This clonotype was observed at least ten times. This chain connects TRBV12-3 or TRBV12-4 to TRBJ1-5; D unresolved. V lost 1 base and J lost 4, with 8 bases in between. The CDR3 is made up of 14 amino acids. CDR3 nucleotides: TGTGCCAGCAGTTTAGGCAGGTTTAATCAGCCCCAGCATTTT. It yields the protein CASSLGRFNQPQHF.

Many counts were recorded for this clonotype. This chain joins TRBV7-2 and TRBJ2-3; 10 bases match TRBD2. The germline CDR1 and CDR2 sequences are SGHTA and FQGNSA. J lost 4 bases, V lost 0 bases, and 4 bases had no gene match. The CDR3 has 16 amino acids. CDR3 residues: CASSLALAGEADTQYF. CDR3 bases: TGTGCCAGCAGCTTAGCGCTAGCGGGAGAGGCAGATACGCAGTATTTT.

Many counts were recorded for this clonotype. The chain carries TRBV7-2 and TRBJ2-5; D possibly uses TRBD1 or TRBD2 (6 bases each). CDR3 length: 14 residues. Looked up from germline, CDR1 is SGHTA and CDR2 is FQGNSA. CDR3 protein: CASGGRIGGETQYF. The CDR3 DNA reads TGTGCAAGTGGGGGGAGGATAGGGGGGGAGACCCAGTACTTC.

This clonotype was seen at least ten times. The chain couples TRBV7-8 to TRBJ2-1; D gene ambiguous. This CDR3 region has 15 residues. CDR1 is SGHVS and CDR2 is FQNEAQ in the germline V gene. Trimming stripped 1 base from V and 4 bases from J, with 11 bases between. DNA for the CDR3: TGTGCCAGCAGCTTAGGAAGGCCAGTTTACAATGAGCAGTTCTTC. Translated, it gives CASSLGRPVYNEQFF. The variable domain in full, completed from reference TRBV7-8 and TRBJ2-1, reads GAGVSQSPRYKVAKRGQDVALRCDPISGHVSLFWYQQALGQGPEFLTYFQNEAQLDKSGLPSDRFFAERPEGSVSTLKIQRTQQEDSAVYLCASSLGRPVYNEQFFGPGTRLTVL.

This clonotype was observed a few times. The gene calls are TRBV28 and TRBJ1-3, with 7 bases identical to TRBD1. V was pared by 4 bases and J by 0 bases, with 9 bases of the junction left unmatched. Per the germline V gene, CDR1 is MDHEN and CDR2 is SYDVKM. The CDR3 spans 17 residues. CDR3 sequence: CASSSYRGANSGNTIYF. The CDR3 region has the DNA TGTGCCAGCAGTTCTTACAGGGGCGCGAACTCTGGAAACACCATATATTTT.

There are a few counts of this clonotype. The chain is built from TRBV11-2 and TRBJ2-1; 9 bases match TRBD2. Germline V gene lookup returns CDR1 SGHAT and CDR2 FQNNGV. The CDR3 covers 17 residues. The junction had 12 bases not matched to a gene; V was cut back by 1 base and J by 8 bases. The CDR3, as DNA: TGTGCCAGCAGCTTAGTTAGCGGGAGCCCCCCTTCGGATGAGCAGTTCTTC. This sequence encodes CASSLVSGSPPSDEQFF.

The genes are TRBV7-4 and TRBJ1-1; D possibly corresponds to TRBD1 (5 bases). CDR1 and CDR2 from the germline V gene are SGHVT and SQSDAQ. The length of the CDR3 is 15 residues. V was cut by 0 bases and J by 1 base, with 9 bases left in between. CDR3 sequence (DNA): TGTGCCAGCAGCTTAGCCAGGGCCGAGAACACTGAAGCTTTCTTT. Translation: CASSLARAENTEAFF.

There are many counts of this clonotype. The chain uses TRBV7-8 and TRBJ2-1; D is tentatively TRBD1 or TRBD2 (5 bases each). The CDR3 extends over 15 amino acids. V was clipped by 5 bases and J by 4 bases, with 15 bases between them. CDR1 and CDR2 from the germline V gene are SGHVS and FQNEAQ. The CDR3 here is CASSVSGTMYNEQFF. The CDR3 nucleotides read TGTGCCAGCAGCGTGTCCGGGACCATGTACAATGAGCAGTTCTTC.

This clonotype was recorded a few times. This chain joins TRBV6-2 or TRBV6-3 and TRBJ2-7, with a tentative D call TRBD1 (5 bases). This CDR3 is built from 15 residues. V lost 3 bases and J lost 0, with 12 bases in between. The V gene's germline CDR1 is MNHEY and CDR2 SVGEGT. The CDR3, as DNA: TGTGCCAGCAGTTATCAGGGCAGCTCCTCCTACGAGCAGTACGTC. This codes for CASSYQGSSSYEQYV.

This clonotype was detected only a few times. The V and J genes are TRBV19 and TRBJ2-3, with D tentatively TRBD2 (6 bases). From germline, CDR1 is LNHDA and CDR2 SQIVND (reference sequence). The CDR3 extends over 15 amino acids. V lost 4 bases and J lost 3, with 14 bases in between. The CDR3 coding sequence is TGTGCCAGTAGTAGCCCGGGAGAAGTGACAGATACGCAGTATTTT. It encodes CASSSPGEVTDTQYF.

This clonotype turned up a few times. V usage is TRBV11-2 and J usage is TRBJ2-1; 7 nucleotides agree with TRBD1. The CDR3 runs 15 residues. Germline V gene sequence: CDR1 SGHAT, CDR2 FQNNGV. V shed 3 bases, J shed 4 bases, and the junction held 6 bases outside the gene matches. The CDR3 reads CASSFTRGFYNEQFF. CDR3 nucleotide sequence: TGTGCCAGCAGCTTTACCAGGGGGTTTTACAATGAGCAGTTCTTC.

This clonotype occurred once. This chain links TRBV12-3 or TRBV12-4 with TRBJ2-2, with 8 bases that match TRBD1. V lost 5 bases and J lost 6; bases outside the gene matches: 5. This CDR3 spans 14 amino acids. In DNA form, the CDR3 reads TGTGCCAGCAGTCCTGACAGGGGCCCCGGGGAGCTGTTTTTT. This codes for CASSPDRGPGELFF.